This entry lists 14 T cell receptor beta chains sequenced from one sample in a study of blood T cells in healthy people across ages. Next came a second PCR, run for about 7 to 11 cycles, which used a sample-barcoded 5' primer along with a J-beta primer mix. TCRdb processed the 5' RACE reads anew with MiXCR; each CDR3 protein has one entry. The sample yields about 1 million distinct CDR3 sequences, around 45% seen once. Material for sequencing was blood. These receptors were taken from a woman aged 55-75 years in good health.

This chain links TRBV27 with TRBJ1-6, with D possibly being TRBD1 (6 bases). CDR3 length: 18 amino acids. Germline V gene data show CDR1 as MNHEY and CDR2 as SMNVEV (reference sequence). Trimming shortened V by 5 bases and J by 5 bases, and 22 bases separated the two germline ends. The chain's CDR3 is CASSTPRVGGEHNSPLHF. The DNA for the CDR3 is TGTGCCAGCAGTACGCCTAGAGTTGGGGGCGAACATAATTCACCCCTCCACTTT.

This clonotype was detected ten times or more. This chain joins TRBV28 and TRBJ2-7; D possibly uses TRBD1 or TRBD2 (5 bases each). Germline V gene sequence: CDR1 MDHEN, CDR2 SYDVKM. The CDR3 runs to 14 residues. V was cut by 3 bases and J by 1 base, with 10 bases left in between. CDR3 sequence reads: CASSFRDGSYEQYF. CDR3 sequence (DNA): TGTGCCAGCAGTTTCCGGGACGGATCCTACGAGCAGTACTTC.

The V gene is TRBV7-2, the J gene TRBJ2-3; 7 bases are shared with TRBD2. This CDR3 region has 16 residues. Germline CDR1 reads SGHTA; CDR2 reads FQGNSA. Unmatched junction bases numbered 7, after V lost 1 base and J lost 3 bases. The CDR3 sequence: CASSLDGGRGTDTQYF. For the CDR3, the DNA is TGTGCCAGCAGCTTAGACGGCGGGAGAGGTACAGATACGCAGTATTTT.

The chain carries TRBV27 and TRBJ1-5, with D possibly matching TRBD1 (6 bases). Germline V gives CDR1 MNHEY, CDR2 SMNVEV (reference sequence). Trimming took off 4 bases at V and 9 bases at J, with 22 bases between the two ends. CDR3 size: 16 residues. In nucleotides, the CDR3 is TGTGCCAGCAGTTCTACAGGGCAAGTTCAATCATGGCCCCAGCATTTT. It translates to CASSSTGQVQSWPQHF.

This clonotype showed up just a few times. This chain uses TRBV11-2 with TRBJ2-7; D is possibly TRBD2 (6 bases). The germline V gene has CDR1 SGHAT and CDR2 FQNNGV. V lost 1 base and J lost 2, with 18 bases in between. CDR3 length equals 17 residues. The CDR3 DNA reads as TGTGCCAGCAGCTTAGGAATCGGGACTCCGATGACCTACGAGCAGTACTTC. It specifies CASSLGIGTPMTYEQYF.

The sample holds many counts of this clonotype. This chain links TRBV4-1 with TRBJ2-7; no firm D call. V was pared by 1 base and J by 2 bases, with 6 bases between. Germline CDR1 and CDR2: MGHRA and YSYEKL. The CDR3 is made up of 13 amino acids. The CDR3 region is CASSQGETYEQYF. The CDR3 DNA follows: TGCGCCAGCAGCCAAGGGGAAACCTACGAGCAGTACTTC.

This sequence joins TRBV6-6 and TRBJ2-6, with 9 positions matching TRBD1. CDR3 length: 17 amino acids. Germline loops: CDR1 MNHNY, CDR2 SVGAGI (reference sequence). V trimming: 6 bases; J trimming: 2 bases; junction bases outside the gene matches: 8. CDR3 region: CASSLDRGEAGANVLTF. DNA of the CDR3: TGTGCCAGCAGCCTAGACAGGGGGGAAGCTGGGGCCAACGTCCTGACTTTC.

The rearrangement uses TRBV20-1 and TRBJ2-7; D might be TRBD1 (5 bases). V lost 6 bases and J lost 0, with 12 bases in between. Germline assignment: CDR1 DFQATT and CDR2 SNEGSKA (reference sequence). The CDR3 totals 13 residues. In DNA, the CDR3 is TGCAGTGCGTGTGCAGGGAACTCCTACGAGCAGTACTTC. The encoded protein is CSACAGNSYEQYF.

The chain recombines TRBV6-4 with TRBJ1-2, with D maybe TRBD1 (5 bases). This CDR3 has 14 amino acids. The V gene lost 7 bases and the J gene lost 3 bases, with 15 bases spanning the gap. CDR1 and CDR2 (germline): MRHNA, SNTAGT. The DNA for the CDR3 is TGTGCCAGCACACCCCTGGGGGGGGACTATGGCTACACCTTC. Its translation: CASTPLGGDYGYTF.

The chain uses TRBV12-3 or TRBV12-4 and TRBJ2-1; no clear D gene. Deletions cut 1 base from V and 8 bases from J, with 12 bases between. The CDR3 totals 14 residues. CDR3 nucleotides: TGTGCCAGCAGTTTAGGGCTGGCGGCCCATGAGCAGTTCTTC. It yields the protein CASSLGLAAHEQFF.

This clonotype was observed many times. The chain combines TRBV2 with TRBJ2-1; D uncertain. Trimming left V 2 bases short and J 10 bases short, with 15 bases between. CDR3 size: 14 residues. Germline V gene lookup returns CDR1 SNHLY and CDR2 FYNNEI. The CDR3 nucleotides are TGTGCCAGCAGTGAATCGGTCGGCGAGTCGGAGCAGTTCTTC. Amino acids: CASSESVGESEQFF.

This clonotype was found a few times. V and J are TRBV28 and TRBJ2-7, with D perhaps TRBD1 (6 bases). CDR3 length: 13 amino acids. Germline V CDR1 and CDR2: MDHEN, SYDVKM. V was shortened by 9 bases and J by 5 bases, with 17 bases between the two germline ends. CDR3: CASTPGALNEQYF. DNA of the CDR3: TGTGCCAGTACCCCAGGGGCCCTCAACGAGCAGTACTTC.

This sequence joins TRBV12-3 or TRBV12-4 and TRBJ2-1; maybe TRBD2 (5 bases). The CDR3 is made up of 12 amino acids. The V gene lost 11 bases and the J gene lost 4 bases, with 12 bases spanning the gap. For the CDR3, the DNA is TGTGCCGTCTTCGGGGATTACAATGAGCAGTTCTTC. It is translated as CAVFGDYNEQFF.

This chain connects TRBV5-1 to TRBJ2-6, with TRBD2 matching over 11 bases. CDR3 length: 23 amino acids. CDR1 SGHRS and CDR2 YFSETQ come from the germline V gene. V dropped 2 bases and J dropped 0; count of bases not matched to a gene: 19. The CDR3 sequence: CASSLGNRASASGRSSGANVLTF. CDR3 sequence (DNA): TGCGCCAGCAGCTTAGGCAACAGGGCGTCGGCTAGCGGGAGGAGCTCTGGGGCCAACGTCCTGACTTTC.